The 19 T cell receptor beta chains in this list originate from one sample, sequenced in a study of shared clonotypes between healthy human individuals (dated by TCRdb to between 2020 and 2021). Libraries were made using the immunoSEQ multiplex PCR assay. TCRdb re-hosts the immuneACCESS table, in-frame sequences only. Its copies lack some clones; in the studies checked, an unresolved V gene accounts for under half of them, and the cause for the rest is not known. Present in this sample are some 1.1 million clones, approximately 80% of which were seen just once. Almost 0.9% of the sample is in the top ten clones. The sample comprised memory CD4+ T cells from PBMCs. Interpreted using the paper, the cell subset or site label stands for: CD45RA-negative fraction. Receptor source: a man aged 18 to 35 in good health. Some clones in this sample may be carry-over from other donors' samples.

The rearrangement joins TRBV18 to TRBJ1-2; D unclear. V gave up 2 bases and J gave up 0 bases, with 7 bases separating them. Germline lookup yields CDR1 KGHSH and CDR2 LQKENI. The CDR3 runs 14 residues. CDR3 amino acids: CASSPGLSNYGYTF. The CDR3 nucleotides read TGTGCCAGCTCACCAGGCCTTTCTAACTATGGCTACACCTTC.

The CDR3 spells CSAAVNNEQFF. In DNA form, the CDR3 reads TGCAGCGCCGCGGTTAACAATGAGCAGTTCTTC. V is TRBV29-1 and J is TRBJ2-1; D remains unclear. This CDR3 region has 11 residues. Trimming took off 7 bases at V and 5 bases at J, with 9 bases between the two ends. The germline CDR1 and CDR2 sequences are SQVTM and ANQGSEA.

CDR3 nucleotide sequence: TGTGCCAGCAGTACTCCCGGGACAGGGATATACGAGCAGTACTTC. Protein sequence: CASSTPGTGIYEQYF. The V gene is TRBV28, the J gene TRBJ2-7; 9 bases fit TRBD1. This CDR3 is 15 amino acids long. Trimming at V came to 5 bases and at J to 4 bases, leaving 9 bases not matched to a gene. The germline V gene encodes CDR1 MDHEN and CDR2 SYDVKM.

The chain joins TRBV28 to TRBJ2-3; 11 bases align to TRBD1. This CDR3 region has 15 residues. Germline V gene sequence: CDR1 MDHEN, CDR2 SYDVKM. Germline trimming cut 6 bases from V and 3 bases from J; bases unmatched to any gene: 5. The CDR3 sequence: CASSAGTGGTDTQYF. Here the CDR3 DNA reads TGTGCCAGCAGCGCCGGGACAGGGGGAACAGATACGCAGTATTTT.

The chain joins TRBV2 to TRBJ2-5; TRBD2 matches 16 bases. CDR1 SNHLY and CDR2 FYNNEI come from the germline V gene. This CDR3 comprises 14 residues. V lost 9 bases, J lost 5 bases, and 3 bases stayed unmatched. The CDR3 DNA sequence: TGTGCCAGTCAGGGACTAGCGGGAGGGGAGACCCAGTACTTC. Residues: CASQGLAGGETQYF. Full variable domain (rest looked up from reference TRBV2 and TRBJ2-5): EPEVTQTPSHQVTQMGQEVILRCVPISNHLYFYWYRQILGQKVEFLVSFYNNEISEKSEIFDDQFSVERPDGSNFTLKIRSTKLEDSAMYFCASQGLAGGETQYFGPGTRLLVL.

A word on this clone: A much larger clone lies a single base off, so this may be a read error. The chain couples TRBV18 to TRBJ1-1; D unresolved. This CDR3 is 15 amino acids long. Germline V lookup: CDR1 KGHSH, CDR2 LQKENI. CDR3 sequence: CANSSREGRNTEAFF. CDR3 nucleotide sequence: TGTGCCAACTCATCGAGGGAAGGGAGGAACACTGAAGCTTTCTTT. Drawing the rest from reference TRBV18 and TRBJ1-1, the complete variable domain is NAGVMQNPRHLVRRRGQEARLRCSPMKGHSHVYWYRQLPEEGLKFMVYLQKENIIDESGMPKERFSAEFPKEGPSILRIQQVVRGDSAAYFCANSSREGRNTEAFFGQGTRLTVV.

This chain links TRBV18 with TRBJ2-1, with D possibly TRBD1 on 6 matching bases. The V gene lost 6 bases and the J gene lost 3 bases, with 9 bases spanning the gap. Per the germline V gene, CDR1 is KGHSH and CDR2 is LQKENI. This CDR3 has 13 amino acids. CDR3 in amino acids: CASSETGYNEQFF. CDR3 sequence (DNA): TGTGCCAGCTCGGAGACAGGCTACAATGAGCAGTTCTTC.

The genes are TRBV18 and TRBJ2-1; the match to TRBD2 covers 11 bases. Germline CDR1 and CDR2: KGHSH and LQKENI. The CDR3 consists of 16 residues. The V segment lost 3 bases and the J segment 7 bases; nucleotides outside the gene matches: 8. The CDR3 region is CASSPAIAGGGNEQFF. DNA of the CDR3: TGTGCCAGCTCACCGGCGATAGCGGGAGGGGGGAATGAGCAGTTCTTC.

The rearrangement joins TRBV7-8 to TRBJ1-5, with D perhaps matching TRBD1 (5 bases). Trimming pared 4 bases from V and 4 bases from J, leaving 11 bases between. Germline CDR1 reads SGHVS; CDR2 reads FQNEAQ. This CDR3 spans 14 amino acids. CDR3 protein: CASSWPGPNQPQHF. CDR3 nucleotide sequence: TGTGCCAGCAGCTGGCCGGGACCAAATCAGCCCCAGCATTTT.

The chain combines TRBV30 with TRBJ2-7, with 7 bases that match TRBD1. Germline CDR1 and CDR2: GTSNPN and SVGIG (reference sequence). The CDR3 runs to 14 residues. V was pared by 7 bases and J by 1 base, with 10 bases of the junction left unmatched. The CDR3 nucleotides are TGTGCCTCAACCCCCGGGACAGATTCCTACGAGCAGTACTTC. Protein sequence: CASTPGTDSYEQYF.

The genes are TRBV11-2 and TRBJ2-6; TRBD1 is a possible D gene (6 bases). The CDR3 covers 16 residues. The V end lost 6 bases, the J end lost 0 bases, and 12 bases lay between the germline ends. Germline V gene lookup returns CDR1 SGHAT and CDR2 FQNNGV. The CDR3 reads CASSSIGGSGANVLTF. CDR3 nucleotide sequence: TGTGCCAGCAGTTCGATAGGGGGCTCTGGGGCCAACGTCCTGACTTTC.

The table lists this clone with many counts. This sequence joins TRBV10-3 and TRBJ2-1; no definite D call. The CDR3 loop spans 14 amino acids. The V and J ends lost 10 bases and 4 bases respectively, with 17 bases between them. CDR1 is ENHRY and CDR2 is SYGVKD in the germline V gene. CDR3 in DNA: TGTGCCACCGCTGCGGCAGAACCATACAATGAGCAGTTCTTC. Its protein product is CATAAAEPYNEQFF.

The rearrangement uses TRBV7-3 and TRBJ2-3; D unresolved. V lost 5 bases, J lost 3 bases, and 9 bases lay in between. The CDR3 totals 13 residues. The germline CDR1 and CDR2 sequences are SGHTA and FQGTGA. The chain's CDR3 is CASSPYKTDTQYF. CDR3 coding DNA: TGTGCCAGCAGCCCCTACAAGACAGATACGCAGTATTTT.

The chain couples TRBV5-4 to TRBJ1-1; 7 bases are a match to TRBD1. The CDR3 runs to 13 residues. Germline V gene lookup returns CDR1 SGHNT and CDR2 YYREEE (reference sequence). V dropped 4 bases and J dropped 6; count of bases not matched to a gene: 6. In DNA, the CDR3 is TGTGCCAGCAGCCAGGGGGGCGCGTCTGAAGCTTTCTTT. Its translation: CASSQGGASEAFF. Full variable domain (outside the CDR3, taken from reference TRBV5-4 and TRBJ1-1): ETGVTQSPTHLIKTRGQQVTLRCSSQSGHNTVSWYQQALGQGPQFIFQYYREEENGRGNFPPRFSGLQFPNYSSELNVNALELDDSALYLCASSQGGASEAFFGQGTRLTVV.

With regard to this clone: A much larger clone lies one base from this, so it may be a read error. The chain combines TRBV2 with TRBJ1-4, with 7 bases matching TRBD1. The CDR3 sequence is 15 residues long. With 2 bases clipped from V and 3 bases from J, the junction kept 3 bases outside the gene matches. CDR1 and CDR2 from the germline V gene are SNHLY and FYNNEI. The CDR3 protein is CASSETGVANEKLFF. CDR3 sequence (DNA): TGTGCCAGCAGTGAAACAGGGGTGGCTAATGAAAAACTGTTTTTT.

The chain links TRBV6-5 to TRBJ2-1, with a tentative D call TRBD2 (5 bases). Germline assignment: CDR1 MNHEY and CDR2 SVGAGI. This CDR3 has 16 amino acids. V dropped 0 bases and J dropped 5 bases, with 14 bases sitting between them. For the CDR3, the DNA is TGTGCCAGCAGTTACTCCCTAAGCGGCATCAACAATGAGCAGTTCTTC. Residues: CASSYSLSGINNEQFF.

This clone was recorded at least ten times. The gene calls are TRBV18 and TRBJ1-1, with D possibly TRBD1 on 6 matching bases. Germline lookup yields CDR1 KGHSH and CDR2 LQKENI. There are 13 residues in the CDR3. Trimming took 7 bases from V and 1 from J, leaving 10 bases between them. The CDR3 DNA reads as TGTGCCAGCTTCGGACAGCGGAACACTGAAGCTTTCTTT. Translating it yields CASFGQRNTEAFF.

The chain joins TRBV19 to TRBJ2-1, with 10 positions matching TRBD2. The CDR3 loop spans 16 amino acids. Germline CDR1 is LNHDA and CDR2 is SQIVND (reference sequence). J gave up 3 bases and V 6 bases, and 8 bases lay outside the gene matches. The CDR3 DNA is TGTGCCAGTAGAAATCCAACTAGCGGGATCTACAATGAGCAGTTCTTC. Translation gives CASRNPTSGIYNEQFF.

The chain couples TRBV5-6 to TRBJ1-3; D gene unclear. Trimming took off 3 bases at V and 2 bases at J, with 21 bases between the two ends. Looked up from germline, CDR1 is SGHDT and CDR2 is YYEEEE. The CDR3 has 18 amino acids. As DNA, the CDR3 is TGTGCCAGCAGCTATATGATGCGGGATTCTGGAGCTGGAAACACCATATATTTT. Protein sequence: CASSYMMRDSGAGNTIYF.